Each of the 22 T cell receptor beta chains below was sequenced from the same sample in a study of cytomegalovirus exposure and HLA in healthy donors. The PCR had 60 Vbeta and 13 Jbeta primers. Method: immunoSEQ multiplex PCR; TCRdb's copy keeps in-frame clones and lacks some. The top ten hold about 1.7% of the sample, which has approximately 180,000 clones, roughly 70% seen once. Sequences were obtained from PBMCs. The receptor set was obtained from a woman under 40 in good health and CMV-seronegative.

This clone has more than one count but fewer than ten. The chain uses TRBV19 and TRBJ1-2; the match to TRBD1 covers 7 bases. Germline V gene data show CDR1 as LNHDA and CDR2 as SQIVND (reference sequence). The trim removed 6 bases at V and 2 bases at J, leaving 6 bases unmatched. The CDR3 sequence is 14 residues long. This CDR3 is CASRRDSLNYGYTF. CDR3 nucleotide sequence: TGTGCCAGTAGGCGGGACAGTTTGAACTATGGCTACACCTTC.

This clone was detected only a few times. The chain has TRBV11-2 and TRBJ2-1; D is undetermined. The germline V gene encodes CDR1 SGHAT and CDR2 FQNNGV. With 2 bases removed from V and 0 bases from J, the gap between germline ends came to 8 bases. This CDR3 is 15 amino acids long. In nucleotides, the CDR3 is TGTGCCAGCAGCTTAACACGGAGCTCCTACAATGAGCAGTTCTTC. Translated, it gives CASSLTRSSYNEQFF.

The chain links TRBV25-1 to TRBJ1-2; TRBD1 aligns across 9 bases. The CDR3 consists of 14 residues. The germline CDR1 and CDR2 sequences are MGHDK and SYGVNS. With V trimmed by 6 bases and J by 2 bases, 4 bases remained unmatched. CDR3 sequence reads: CASSLGQGNYGYTF. In DNA, the CDR3 is TGTGCCAGCAGCCTCGGACAGGGGAACTATGGCTACACCTTC.

The chain carries TRBV12-5 and TRBJ2-3; TRBD2 matches 9 bases. This CDR3 contains 15 residues. V dropped 3 bases and J dropped 4; count of bases not matched to a gene: 5. CDR1 and CDR2 (germline): LGHNT, FRNRAP. CDR3 bases: TGTGCTAGTGGTTTCGGCGGGGGGGCCCCAGATACGCAGTATTTT. It is translated as CASGFGGGAPDTQYF.

The chain couples TRBV19 to TRBJ1-2, with 7 bases lining up with TRBD1. From germline, CDR1 is LNHDA and CDR2 SQIVND (reference sequence). The CDR3 has 17 residues. The V segment lost 5 bases and the J segment 2 bases; nucleotides outside the gene matches: 14. The CDR3 is CASSVGTEYLPNYGYTF. DNA for the CDR3: TGTGCCAGTAGTGTTGGGACAGAATATCTACCGAACTATGGCTACACCTTC.

This clone has just a few counts. The rearrangement links TRBV19 to TRBJ1-6; TRBD1 is a possible D gene (6 bases). Trimming took 3 bases from V and 10 from J, leaving 13 bases between them. Germline lookup yields CDR1 LNHDA and CDR2 SQIVND (reference sequence). The CDR3 has 14 residues. CDR3 nucleotides: TGTGCCAGTAGTATCCGGGACATAAACTCACCCCTCCACTTT. Translated, it gives CASSIRDINSPLHF.

This rearrangement joins TRBV6-6 to TRBJ1-5, with 7 positions matching TRBD1. The CDR3 is made up of 14 amino acids. V lost 8 bases and J lost 9; bases outside the gene matches: 13. CDR1 and CDR2 from the germline V gene are MNHNY and SVGAGI (reference sequence). The CDR3 is CASFTGDSSGPQHF. Written as DNA, the CDR3 is TGTGCCAGCTTTACAGGGGATTCCTCAGGGCCCCAGCATTTT.

The V call is TRBV4-1, the J call TRBJ2-1; the match to TRBD2 covers 12 bases. Trimming took 2 bases from V and 9 from J; bases not matched to a gene: 8. The CDR3 covers 16 residues. Germline CDR1 and CDR2: MGHRA and YSYEKL. The DNA of the CDR3 is TGCGCCAGCAGCCAACTCCTAGCGGGGGGGGGCAGTGAGCAGTTCTTC. Translation: CASSQLLAGGGSEQFF.

The V call is TRBV9, the J call TRBJ2-7; tentatively, D is TRBD1 (6 bases). V was trimmed by 2 bases and J by 0 bases, leaving 9 bases between them. The germline CDR1 and CDR2 sequences are SGDLS and YYNGEE. This CDR3 is built from 14 residues. CDR3 loop: CASSVGQISYEQYF. The CDR3 nucleotides read TGTGCCAGCAGCGTTGGACAGATCTCCTACGAGCAGTACTTC.

V gene TRBV19 combines with J gene TRBJ2-1, with TRBD2 matching over 14 bases. In germline, CDR1 is LNHDA, CDR2 SQIVND (reference sequence). The CDR3 covers 18 residues. V shed 1 base and J 9 bases; nucleotides not matched to a gene: 11. The CDR3 DNA reads TGTGCCAGTAGTATAGCGGGTTCCCGACTAGCGGGGGGGCGTGAGCAGTTCTTC. Translation gives CASSIAGSRLAGGREQFF.

This sequence joins TRBV10-2 and TRBJ1-5; D is unresolved. The CDR3 has 14 amino acids. Trimming cost V 6 bases and J 0 bases, with 9 bases left between them. CDR1 is WSHSY, CDR2 SAAADI, per germline. DNA for the CDR3: TGCGCCAGCAGGTTAGCAAATAGCAATCAGCCCCAGCATTTT. Translated: CASRLANSNQPQHF.

V and J are TRBV5-1 and TRBJ2-1; weak D call: TRBD1 (6 bases). Per germline, CDR1 SGHRS and CDR2 YFSETQ. Trimming removed 3 bases at V and 9 bases at J, with 25 bases between. The CDR3 loop spans 17 amino acids. The CDR3: CASSSTYAGAKVGEQFF. CDR3 coding DNA: TGCGCCAGCAGCTCCACCTACGCAGGGGCTAAGGTCGGTGAGCAGTTCTTC.

This clone has more than one count but fewer than ten. V and J are TRBV27 and TRBJ1-4; 7 bases fit TRBD1. V shed 5 bases and J 8 bases; nucleotides not matched to a gene: 5. In germline, CDR1 is MNHEY, CDR2 SMNVEV (reference sequence). This CDR3 contains 13 residues. This CDR3 reads CASSRQGGEKLFF. As DNA, the CDR3 is TGTGCCAGCAGTAGACAGGGAGGAGAAAAACTGTTTTTT. The full variable domain, its missing parts supplied by reference TRBV27 and TRBJ1-4, is EAQVTQNPRYLITVTGKKLTVTCSQNMNHEYMSWYRQDPGLGLRQIYYSMNVEVTDKGDVPEGYKVSRKEKRNFPLILESPSPNQTSLYFCASSRQGGEKLFFGSGTQLSVL.

This clone was counted between two and nine times. The genes are TRBV9 and TRBJ1-4; D is possibly TRBD1 (5 bases). The CDR3 is 15 amino acids. Trimming removed 0 bases at V and 13 bases at J, with 19 bases between. Looked up from germline, CDR1 is SGDLS and CDR2 is YYNGEE. The CDR3 DNA reads TGTGCCAGCAGCGTAGGACCCAGGACAATGAAAGGACTGTTTTTT. It translates to CASSVGPRTMKGLFF.

V and J are TRBV4-2 and TRBJ2-1; 9 bases are shared with TRBD2. CDR3 size: 16 residues. CDR1 and CDR2 (germline): LGHNA, YNFKEQ. V lost 1 base and J lost 5; bases outside the gene matches: 6. CDR3 nucleotide sequence: TGTGCCAGCAGCCAAGCTTCGGGACTAGCTAACAATGAGCAGTTCTTC. It is translated as CASSQASGLANNEQFF.

The chain recombines TRBV5-8 with TRBJ1-1; D uncertain. The CDR3 is 18 amino acids. V was trimmed by 3 bases and J by 7 bases, leaving 28 bases between them. Germline V lookup: CDR1 SGHTS, CDR2 YDEGEE. CDR3 sequence: CASSSPNDPSTRVVEAFF. The CDR3 DNA sequence: TGTGCCAGCAGCTCCCCTAATGACCCCTCTACTCGGGTAGTTGAAGCTTTCTTT.

This sequence joins TRBV19 and TRBJ1-6; the D gene is possibly TRBD1 (6 bases). In germline, CDR1 is LNHDA, CDR2 SQIVND (reference sequence). This CDR3 spans 15 amino acids. Trimming stripped 4 bases from V and 8 bases from J, with 15 bases between. The DNA for the CDR3 is TGTGCCAGTAGTACGTCCAGGGGAACGGATTCACCCCTCCACTTT. This sequence encodes CASSTSRGTDSPLHF.

This clone was observed a single time. DNA for the CDR3: TGCGCCAGCAGCTTGGCCGGGTCTAGCACTTCGTGGAATGAGCAGTTCTTC. Encoded protein: CASSLAGSSTSWNEQFF. The chain uses TRBV5-1 and TRBJ2-1; D is perhaps TRBD2 (5 bases). The V end was cut by 0 bases, the J end by 7 bases, with 20 bases between. Germline V gene sequence: CDR1 SGHRS, CDR2 YFSETQ. This CDR3 region has 17 residues.

V gene TRBV4-2 combines with J gene TRBJ2-7; TRBD2 agrees at 7 bases. The CDR3 sequence is 14 residues long. From germline, CDR1 is LGHNA and CDR2 YNFKEQ. J was trimmed by 3 bases and V by 1 base; bases with no gene match: 3. The DNA for the CDR3 is TGTGCCAGCAGCCAAGCCGGGACTATCTACGAGCAGTACTTC. Translation: CASSQAGTIYEQYF.

The chain carries TRBV28 and TRBJ2-7, with a possible D match to TRBD1 (6 bases). Germline loops: CDR1 MDHEN, CDR2 SYDVKM. The CDR3 loop spans 12 amino acids. Trimming left V 4 bases short and J 4 bases short, with 8 bases between. The CDR3 region is CASSSDRYEQYF. DNA of the CDR3: TGTGCCAGCAGTTCAGACAGGTACGAGCAGTACTTC.

V is TRBV13 and J is TRBJ2-7; TRBD2 matches at 11 bases. Germline trimming cut 5 bases from V and 5 bases from J; bases unmatched to any gene: 8. Germline loops: CDR1 PRHDT, CDR2 FYEKMQ (reference sequence). The CDR3 contains 15 residues. The CDR3 sequence is CASSPRTSGSHEQYF. The CDR3 region has the DNA TGTGCCAGCAGCCCAAGGACTAGCGGGTCCCACGAGCAGTACTTC.

The chain carries TRBV7-6 and TRBJ2-7; TRBD1 might be the D (5 bases). With 1 base removed from V and 5 bases from J, the gap between germline ends came to 12 bases. This CDR3 comprises 14 residues. The germline gives CDR1 SGHVS, CDR2 FNYEAQ. For the CDR3, the DNA is TGTGCCAGCAGCTTAGTTTACCAGGGCGACGAGCAGTACTTC. Translation: CASSLVYQGDEQYF.